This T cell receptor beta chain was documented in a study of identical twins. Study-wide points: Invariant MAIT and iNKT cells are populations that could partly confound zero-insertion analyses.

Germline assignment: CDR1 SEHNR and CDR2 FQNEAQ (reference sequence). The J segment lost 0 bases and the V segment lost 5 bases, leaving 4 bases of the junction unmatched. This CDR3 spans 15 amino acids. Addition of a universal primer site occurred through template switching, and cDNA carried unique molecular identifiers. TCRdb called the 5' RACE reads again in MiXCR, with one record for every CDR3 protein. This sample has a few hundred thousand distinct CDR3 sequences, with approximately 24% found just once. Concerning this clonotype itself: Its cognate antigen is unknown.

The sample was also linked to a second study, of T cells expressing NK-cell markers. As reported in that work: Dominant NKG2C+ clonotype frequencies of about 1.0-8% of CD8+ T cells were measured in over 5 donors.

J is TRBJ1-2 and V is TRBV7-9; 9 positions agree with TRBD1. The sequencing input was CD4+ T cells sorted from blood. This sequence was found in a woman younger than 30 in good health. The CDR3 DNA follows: TGTGCCAGCAGCACGGGACAGGGAGCTAACTATGGCTACACCTTC. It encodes CASSTGQGANYGYTF.